Each of the 15 T cell receptor beta chains below was sequenced from the same sample in a study of radiotherapy plus CTLA-4 blockade in lung cancer. Generated by immunoSEQ multiplex PCR, the TCRdb table keeps only in-frame clones and is missing some. Counted here are 81,000 or so clones, roughly four fifths occurring once; the ten biggest clones make up about 14%. The sample was peripheral blood, taken from a patient treated with radiotherapy plus ipilimumab. The receptors were sampled from a human donor with non-small cell lung cancer that progressed on radiotherapy plus ipilimumab.

This chain connects TRBV25-1 to TRBJ2-5; 10 nucleotides agree with TRBD1. The CDR3 totals 16 residues. CDR1 MGHDK and CDR2 SYGVNS come from the germline V gene. After removal of 1 base from V and 4 bases from J, the junction contained 6 bases not matched to a gene. The CDR3 spells CASSESGTGVRETQYF. For the CDR3, the DNA is TGTGCCAGCAGTGAATCGGGGACAGGGGTGCGAGAGACCCAGTACTTC.

This rearrangement joins TRBV5-1 to TRBJ2-3, with 13 nucleotides matching TRBD2. This CDR3 comprises 17 residues. V lost 4 bases to trimming and J lost 3 bases; unmatched junction nucleotides: 8. Germline V gives CDR1 SGHRS, CDR2 YFSETQ. This CDR3 is CASSPWTSGSGTDTQYF. CDR3 in DNA: TGCGCCAGCAGCCCCTGGACTAGCGGGAGTGGTACAGATACGCAGTATTTT.

The CDR3 loop is CASSPRQGEYGYTF. The CDR3 nucleotides read TGTGCCAGCAGTCCCCGACAGGGAGAGTATGGCTACACCTTC. The chain has TRBV27 and TRBJ1-2, with 7 bases fitting TRBD1. Germline values: CDR1 MNHEY, CDR2 SMNVEV (reference sequence). The V segment lost 5 bases and the J segment 5 bases; nucleotides outside the gene matches: 8. The CDR3 is 14 amino acids.

The chain links TRBV19 to TRBJ1-2; 9 bases align to TRBD1. V was clipped by 6 bases and J by 8 bases; unmatched bases: 10. The CDR3 is 14 residues long. Germline V gives CDR1 LNHDA, CDR2 SQIVND (reference sequence). The CDR3 DNA reads as TGTGCCAGTAGCAGTACAGGGGGCAATACCGGCTACACCTTC. It encodes CASSSTGGNTGYTF.

This clone was detected only once. V and J are TRBV10-3 and TRBJ1-3, with TRBD1 matching over 7 bases. Losses at the gene ends were 4 bases for V and 2 bases for J; bases not matched to a gene: 2. The germline V gene encodes CDR1 ENHRY and CDR2 SYGVKD. The length of the CDR3 is 14 residues. This chain's CDR3 is CAISGTGAGNTIYF. The CDR3 DNA reads as TGTGCCATCAGTGGCACAGGGGCTGGAAACACCATATATTTT.

The chain employs TRBV7-9 and TRBJ2-1; the match to TRBD2 covers 11 bases. Germline CDR1 and CDR2: SEHNR and FQNEAQ (reference sequence). The trim removed 5 bases at V and 4 bases at J, leaving 4 bases unmatched. The CDR3 loop spans 15 amino acids. CDR3 nucleotides: TGTGCCAGCAGCGAGACTAGCGGGAATTACAATGAGCAGTTCTTC. It specifies CASSETSGNYNEQFF.

V is TRBV9 and J is TRBJ1-4; D is possibly TRBD1 (5 bases). The germline gives CDR1 SGDLS, CDR2 YYNGEE. V was cut by 4 bases and J by 2 bases, with 24 bases left in between. CDR3 length equals 19 residues. In nucleotides, the CDR3 is TGTGCCAGCAGCACCAGCCCGGGGCTCAGGGAGGGCACTAATGAAAAACTGTTTTTT. Its protein is CASSTSPGLREGTNEKLFF. Complete variable domain (other parts from reference TRBV9 and TRBJ1-4): DSGVTQTPKHLITATGQRVTLRCSPRSGDLSVYWYQQSLDQGLQFLIQYYNGEERAKGNILERFSAQQFPDLHSELNLSSLELGDSALYFCASSTSPGLREGTNEKLFFGSGTQLSVL.

The V and J genes are TRBV29-1 and TRBJ1-3; TRBD1 might be the D (5 bases). In germline, CDR1 is SQVTM, CDR2 ANQGSEA. The CDR3 extends over 13 amino acids. DNA of the CDR3: TGCACCATGCTCTTCTACAGGCGAAACACCATATATTTT. Translating gives CTMLFYRRNTIYF.

The chain recombines TRBV2 with TRBJ2-7, with 9 bases matching TRBD2. The CDR3 consists of 13 residues. After removal of 8 bases from V and 4 bases from J, the junction contained 6 bases not matched to a gene. Germline lookup yields CDR1 SNHLY and CDR2 FYNNEI. For the CDR3, the DNA is TGTGCCAGCTGGCGGGAGGGGAGATACGAGCAGTACTTC. Amino acids: CASWREGRYEQYF.

The V and J genes are TRBV5-1 and TRBJ2-7; weak D call: TRBD2 (6 bases). Trimming shortened V by 4 bases and J by 4 bases, and 9 bases separated the two germline ends. Germline CDR1 reads SGHRS; CDR2 reads YFSETQ. The CDR3 is 12 residues long. CDR3 amino acids: CASSLGTYEQYF. The CDR3, as DNA: TGCGCCAGCAGCCTCGGGACTTACGAGCAGTACTTC. The full variable domain, completed using reference TRBV5-1 and TRBJ2-7, is KAGVTQTPRYLIKTRGQQVTLSCSPISGHRSVSWYQQTPGQGLQFLFEYFSETQRNKGNFPGRFSGRQFSNSRSEMNVSTLELGDSALYLCASSLGTYEQYFGPGTRLTVT.

The chain links TRBV25-1 to TRBJ1-2, with 7 bases matching TRBD1. This CDR3 is built from 13 residues. V lost 6 bases, J lost 2 bases, and 3 bases stayed unmatched. Germline lookup yields CDR1 MGHDK and CDR2 SYGVNS. CDR3 nucleotide sequence: TGTGCCAGCAGCCAGGGGGGGAACTATGGCTACACCTTC. Amino acid sequence: CASSQGGNYGYTF.

The chain joins TRBV10-3 to TRBJ1-1, with unresolved D. Germline V gene sequence: CDR1 ENHRY, CDR2 SYGVKD. Trimming cost V 3 bases and J 4 bases, with 15 bases left between them. The CDR3 totals 15 residues. CDR3 sequence: CAISDLTFGSTEAFF. The CDR3 DNA is TGTGCCATCAGTGACCTGACATTCGGTTCCACTGAAGCTTTCTTT.

The chain links TRBV6-6 to TRBJ2-1, with a weak D call TRBD2 (6 bases). CDR1 MNHNY and CDR2 SVGAGI come from the germline V gene (reference sequence). V was clipped by 5 bases and J by 4 bases, with 9 bases between them. The CDR3 covers 13 residues. The CDR3: CASSRLEYNEQFF. The CDR3 bases are TGTGCCAGCAGTAGACTAGAGTACAATGAGCAGTTCTTC.

The chain links TRBV5-1 to TRBJ1-5; maybe TRBD1 (6 bases). Trimming left V 0 bases short and J 7 bases short, with 11 bases between. Germline loops: CDR1 SGHRS, CDR2 YFSETQ. The CDR3 consists of 14 residues. The DNA of the CDR3 is TGCGCCAGCAGCTTGGTTAGGGGGGGACAGCCCCAGCATTTT. It encodes CASSLVRGGQPQHF.

This chain connects TRBV10-3 to TRBJ2-5; no definite D call. Deletions cut 3 bases from V and 5 bases from J, with 10 bases between. Germline V gene lookup returns CDR1 ENHRY and CDR2 SYGVKD. This CDR3 has 13 amino acids. CDR3 DNA: TGTGCCATCAGTGATTCCCCTGGGGAGACCCAGTACTTC. Residues: CAISDSPGETQYF.